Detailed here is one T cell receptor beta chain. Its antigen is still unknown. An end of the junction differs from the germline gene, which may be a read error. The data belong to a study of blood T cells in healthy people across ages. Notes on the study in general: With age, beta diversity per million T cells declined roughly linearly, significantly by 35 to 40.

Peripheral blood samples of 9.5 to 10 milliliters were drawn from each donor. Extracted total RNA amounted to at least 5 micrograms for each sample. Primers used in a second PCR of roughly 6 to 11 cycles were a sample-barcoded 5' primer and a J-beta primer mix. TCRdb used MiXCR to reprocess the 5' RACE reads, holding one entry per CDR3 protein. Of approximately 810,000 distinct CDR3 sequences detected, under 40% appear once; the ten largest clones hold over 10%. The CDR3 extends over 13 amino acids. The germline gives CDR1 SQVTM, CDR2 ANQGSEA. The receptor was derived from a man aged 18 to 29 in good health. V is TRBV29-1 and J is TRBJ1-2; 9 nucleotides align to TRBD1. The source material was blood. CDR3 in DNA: TGCAGCGATCGGGGACAGGGCCACTATGGCTACATCTTC. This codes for CSDRGQGHYGYIF.